These 21 T cell receptor beta chains share one sample of origin, sequenced in a study of early T cells in non-severe SARS-CoV-2 infection. From the 5' RACE reads, TCRdb called clonotypes with MiXCR, one entry per CDR3 protein. The table has tens of thousands of distinct CDR3 sequences, about 13% seen once. The sequenced sample consisted of whole blood. The receptor source for this set is an adult who was a healthcare worker with PCR-confirmed SARS-CoV-2 infection or an uninfected control (not recorded which).

The rearrangement links TRBV29-1 to TRBJ2-2; maybe TRBD1 (6 bases). CDR1 SQVTM and CDR2 ANQGSEA come from the germline V gene. V dropped 5 bases and J dropped 0 bases, with 10 bases sitting between them. The CDR3 is made up of 14 amino acids. For the CDR3, the DNA is TGCAGCGTTTACCAGGGGACGAACACCGGGGAGCTGTTTTTT. Protein: CSVYQGTNTGELFF.

This clonotype was picked up many times. This chain joins TRBV6-2 or TRBV6-3 and TRBJ1-1; D not certain. The V end was cut by 6 bases, the J end by 5 bases, with 16 bases between. The CDR3 spans 14 residues. CDR1 MNHEY and CDR2 SVGEGT come from the germline V gene. Written as DNA, the CDR3 is TGTGCCAGCAGCCTCAGGCCCGACGGAACTGAAGCTTTCTTT. The encoded protein is CASSLRPDGTEAFF.

This clonotype showed up many times. This rearrangement joins TRBV18 to TRBJ2-6, with 9 bases matching TRBD2. Germline CDR1 reads KGHSH; CDR2 reads LQKENI. After removal of 5 bases from V and 0 bases from J, the junction contained 5 bases not matched to a gene. There are 17 residues in the CDR3. In DNA, the CDR3 is TGTGCCAGCTCAATGACTAGCGGACCCTCTGGGGCCAACGTCCTGACTTTC. Translated, it gives CASSMTSGPSGANVLTF.

This clonotype was found many times. The chain joins TRBV4-3 to TRBJ1-2, with D perhaps matching TRBD1 (6 bases). The CDR3 is 15 amino acids. Trimming took 0 bases from V and 8 from J, leaving 16 bases between them. Germline V gene sequence: CDR1 LGHNA, CDR2 YSLEER. The CDR3 protein is CASSQETGEGHGYTF. DNA of the CDR3: TGCGCCAGCAGCCAAGAGACGGGCGAGGGACACGGCTACACCTTC.

This clonotype came up many times. J is TRBJ2-1 and V is TRBV6-2 or TRBV6-3; possible D gene TRBD1, 6 bases. The germline V and J ends were trimmed by 5 bases and 7 bases, with 21 bases remaining between them. CDR1 MNHEY and CDR2 SVGEGT come from the germline V gene. The CDR3 spans 16 residues. The CDR3 sequence is CASSTRLRGLRNEQFF. As DNA, the CDR3 is TGTGCCAGCAGTACCAGACTTAGGGGGTTAAGAAATGAGCAGTTCTTC.

This clonotype has a count of ten or more. This sequence joins TRBV4-2 and TRBJ1-2; D unresolved. Trimming took 1 base from V and 2 from J, leaving 11 bases between them. Germline CDR1 reads LGHNA; CDR2 reads YNFKEQ. This CDR3 is built from 15 residues. The CDR3 protein is CASSQGLGWNYGYTF. The CDR3 DNA is TGTGCCAGCAGCCAAGGGCTAGGCTGGAACTATGGCTACACCTTC.

The chain recombines TRBV28 with TRBJ1-5; D is possibly TRBD1 (5 bases). The CDR3 covers 14 residues. CDR1 is MDHEN and CDR2 is SYDVKM in the germline V gene. V was pared by 4 bases and J by 4 bases, with 11 bases between. DNA of the CDR3: TGTGCCAGCAGTTCGCCGGGACTTAATCAGCCCCAGCATTTT. This encodes CASSSPGLNQPQHF. Based on the CDR3 plus reference TRBV28 and TRBJ1-5, the full variable domain is DVKVTQSSRYLVKRTGEKVFLECVQDMDHENMFWYRQDPGLGLRLIYFSYDVKMKEKGDIPEGYSVSREKKERFSLILESASTNQTSMYLCASSSPGLNQPQHFGDGTRLSIL.

This clonotype was picked up many times. The V call is TRBV19, the J call TRBJ2-1; 10 bases are a match to TRBD2. Germline CDR1 and CDR2: LNHDA and SQIVND (reference sequence). The CDR3 is 15 residues long. V trimming: 8 bases; J trimming: 7 bases; junction bases outside the gene matches: 11. CDR3 bases: TGTGCCAGTGCCCTCCTAGCGGGAGCTAGGAATGAGCAGTTCTTC. This gives the protein CASALLAGARNEQFF.

This clonotype was detected a few times. This rearrangement joins TRBV5-1 to TRBJ2-3, with D possibly matching TRBD2 (5 bases). The CDR3 covers 16 residues. Per the germline V gene, CDR1 is SGHRS and CDR2 is YFSETQ. V was clipped by 6 bases and J by 0 bases, with 17 bases between them. CDR3 coding DNA: TGCGCCAGCACCCCCGGAGGAAACCCTAGCACAGATACGCAGTATTTT. Translation gives CASTPGGNPSTDTQYF. The full variable domain, its missing parts supplied by reference TRBV5-1 and TRBJ2-3, is KAGVTQTPRYLIKTRGQQVTLSCSPISGHRSVSWYQQTPGQGLQFLFEYFSETQRNKGNFPGRFSGRQFSNSRSEMNVSTLELGDSALYLCASTPGGNPSTDTQYFGPGTRLTVL.

This clonotype was detected many times. The chain employs TRBV27 and TRBJ1-5; D remains unclear. CDR1 and CDR2 from the germline V gene are MNHEY and SMNVEV (reference sequence). Trimming cost V 0 bases and J 4 bases, with 10 bases left between them. The CDR3 is 15 residues long. The CDR3 is CASSLSSSQNQPQHF. The CDR3 DNA follows: TGTGCCAGCAGTTTATCGAGCTCACAGAATCAGCCCCAGCATTTT.

This clonotype was observed many times. The V gene is TRBV5-4, the J gene TRBJ1-6, with D possibly TRBD1 on 6 matching bases. The germline gives CDR1 SGHNT, CDR2 YYREEE (reference sequence). This CDR3 region has 14 residues. V shed 0 bases and J shed 10 bases, with 11 bases lying between them. This chain's CDR3 is CASSLAGGRSPLHF. CDR3 DNA sequence: TGTGCCAGCAGCTTGGCCGGGGGCCGCTCACCCCTCCACTTT.

This clonotype was counted between two and nine times. The rearrangement uses TRBV7-3 and TRBJ2-2; 8 bases match TRBD2. V was pared by 5 bases and J by 4 bases, with 3 bases of the junction left unmatched. The CDR3 is 14 amino acids. Germline V CDR1 and CDR2: SGHTA, FQGTGA. As DNA, the CDR3 is TGTGCCAGCAGCCTCCTAGCGGGCACCGGGGAGCTGTTTTTT. This translates into CASSLLAGTGELFF.

This clonotype has more than one count but fewer than ten. This chain links TRBV29-1 with TRBJ1-1, with D unclear. This CDR3 is built from 10 residues. V lost 3 bases and J 7 bases, leaving 6 bases between the germline ends. The V gene's germline CDR1 is SQVTM and CDR2 ANQGSEA. The CDR3 spells CSVEEVEAFF. CDR3 nucleotide sequence: TGCAGCGTTGAGGAGGTTGAAGCTTTCTTT.

In its sample, this clonotype was seen a few times. This chain connects TRBV20-1 to TRBJ2-6; 8 positions agree with TRBD2. V dropped 4 bases and J dropped 0; count of bases not matched to a gene: 8. The length of the CDR3 is 17 residues. CDR1 DFQATT and CDR2 SNEGSKA come from the germline V gene (reference sequence). The CDR3 coding sequence is TGCAGTGCTAAGTCGATAGCGGGGACCTCTGGGGCCAACGTCCTGACTTTC. Protein product: CSAKSIAGTSGANVLTF.

This clonotype appeared many times. In DNA, the CDR3 is TGTGCCAGCCTGCAGAGGGGACTCGAAGTCATGGCCCAGCATTTT. Translating it yields CASLQRGLEVMAQHF. The V gene is TRBV19, the J gene TRBJ1-5, with D perhaps TRBD1 (5 bases). Trimming left V 9 bases short and J 11 bases short, with 26 bases between. The CDR3 totals 15 residues. Per germline, CDR1 LNHDA and CDR2 SQIVND (reference sequence).

V and J are TRBV28 and TRBJ2-7; no definite D call. The V gene's germline CDR1 is MDHEN and CDR2 SYDVKM. This CDR3 has 15 amino acids. The V and J ends lost 6 bases and 4 bases respectively, with 19 bases between them. CDR3 nucleotide sequence: TGTGCCAGCAGCCCTACGGTAGGGTCTCTATACGAGCAGTACTTC. It translates to CASSPTVGSLYEQYF.

This clonotype was detected ten times or more. The chain joins TRBV6-2 or TRBV6-3 to TRBJ2-4; D might be TRBD1 or TRBD2, each matching 5 bases. V was pared by 2 bases and J by 6 bases, with 14 bases between. The CDR3 has 15 residues. CDR1 is MNHEY, CDR2 SVGEGT, per germline. CDR3: CASSYPGRFGNIQYF. Here the CDR3 DNA reads TGTGCCAGCAGTTACCCGGGACGGTTTGGAAACATTCAGTACTTC.

The CDR3 DNA follows: TGCGCCAGCAGCTTTAGCCCCGGAGGGAACACTGAAGCTTTCTTT. It is translated as CASSFSPGGNTEAFF. The chain carries TRBV5-1 and TRBJ1-1; no firm D call. Trimming pared 2 bases from V and 1 base from J, leaving 12 bases between. CDR3 size: 15 residues. Per the germline V gene, CDR1 is SGHRS and CDR2 is YFSETQ.

This clonotype showed up many times. J is TRBJ2-1 and V is TRBV11-2; 8 bases align to TRBD2. V shed 5 bases and J 12 bases; nucleotides not matched to a gene: 6. The germline CDR1 and CDR2 sequences are SGHAT and FQNNGV. The CDR3 loop spans 12 amino acids. CDR3 protein: CASSPGGPGQFF. CDR3 sequence (DNA): TGTGCCAGCAGCCCGGGAGGGCCGGGGCAGTTCTTC.

This clonotype was found a few times. The chain has TRBV7-2 and TRBJ2-4, with D possibly matching TRBD2 (6 bases). Between the trimmed V and J ends, which lost 2 bases and 3 bases, there was a span of 14 bases. The CDR3 length is 16 residues. The V gene's germline CDR1 is SGHTA and CDR2 FQGNSA. CDR3 sequence (DNA): TGTGCCAGCAGCTTATTGGGTAGCGGTTACAAAAACATTCAGTACTTC. It codes for CASSLLGSGYKNIQYF.

This clonotype was seen only a few times. V gene TRBV10-3 combines with J gene TRBJ1-2, with D perhaps TRBD1 (6 bases). CDR3 length equals 16 residues. CDR1 and CDR2 (germline): ENHRY, SYGVKD. Trimming took off 7 bases at V and 4 bases at J, with 22 bases between the two ends. This CDR3 is CAITESTPTGGYGYTF. DNA for the CDR3: TGTGCCATCACCGAATCTACACCGACAGGCGGCTATGGCTACACCTTC.